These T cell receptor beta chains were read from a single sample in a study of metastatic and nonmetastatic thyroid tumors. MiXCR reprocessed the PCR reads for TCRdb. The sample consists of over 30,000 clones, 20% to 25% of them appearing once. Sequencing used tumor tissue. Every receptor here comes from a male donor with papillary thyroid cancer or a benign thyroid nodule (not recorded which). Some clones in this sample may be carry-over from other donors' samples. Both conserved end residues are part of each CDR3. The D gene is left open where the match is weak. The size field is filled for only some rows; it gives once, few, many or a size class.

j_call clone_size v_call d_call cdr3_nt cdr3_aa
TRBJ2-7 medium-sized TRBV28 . TGTGCCAGCAGTTTGAGTCAGACCTACGAGCAGTACTTC CASSLSQTYEQYF
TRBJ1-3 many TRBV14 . TGTGCCAGCAGCCAGTCGACAGGCCGCCTTATTACATCTGGAAACACCATATATTTT CASSQSTGRLITSGNTIYF
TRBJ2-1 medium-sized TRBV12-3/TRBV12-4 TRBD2 TGTGCCAGCATTTCTAGCGGGAGAGACAATGAGCAGTTCTTC CASISSGRDNEQFF
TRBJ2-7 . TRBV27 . TGTGTCAGCAGTTTGGCAGGGGTCGGCGAGCAGTACTTC CVSSLAGVGEQYF
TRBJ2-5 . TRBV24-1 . TGTGCCACCAGTGACCCGACAGGACCATATGGTGAGACCCAGTACTTC CATSDPTGPYGETQYF
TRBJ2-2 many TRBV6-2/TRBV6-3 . TGTGCCAGCAGTTCTACACTGGCGGGTACCGGGGAGCTGTTTTTT CASSSTLAGTGELFF
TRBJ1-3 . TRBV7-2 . TGTGCCAGCGCCTTCAGACAGGCTGGAAACACCATATATTTT CASAFRQAGNTIYF
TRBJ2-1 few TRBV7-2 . TGTGCCAGCAGTTTAGTCCCCTATGAGCAGTTCTTC CASSLVPYEQFF
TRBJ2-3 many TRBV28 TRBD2 TGTGCCAGCAGTTTACAGCGGGATAGGTCAGATACGCAGTATTTT CASSLQRDRSDTQYF
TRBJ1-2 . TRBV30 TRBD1 TGTGCCTGGAGTGTAGGTACAGGGGGTGGCTACACCTTC CAWSVGTGGGYTF
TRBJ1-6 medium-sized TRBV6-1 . TGTGCCAGCTGGGACCCACGGGGCTATAATTCACCCCTCCACTTT CASWDPRGYNSPLHF
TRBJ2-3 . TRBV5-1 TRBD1 TGCGCCAGCAGCTTGGAAGGGACAGGGGGAGATACGCAGTATTTT CASSLEGTGGDTQYF
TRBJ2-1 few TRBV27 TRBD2 TGTGCCAGCAGTCCCCGTAGCGGGTTATACAATGAGCAGTTCTTC CASSPRSGLYNEQFF
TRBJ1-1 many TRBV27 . TGTGCCAGCAGCTCCAGGGAGGCAGCTTTCTTT CASSSREAAFF
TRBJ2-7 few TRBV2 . TGTGCCAGCAGTACGCAACAGGGCACCTACGAGCAGTACTTC CASSTQQGTYEQYF
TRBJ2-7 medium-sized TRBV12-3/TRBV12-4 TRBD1 TGTGCCAGCAGTTTACCCGGGACAGGGGCCTACGAGCAGTACTTC CASSLPGTGAYEQYF
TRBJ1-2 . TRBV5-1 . TGCGCCACGTCCCAGAACCGAGATATCTATGGCTACACCTTC CATSQNRDIYGYTF
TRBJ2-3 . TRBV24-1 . TGTGCCACCAGTGACCCCTGGCCCCGGCAGGAAGATACGCAGTATTTT CATSDPWPRQEDTQYF
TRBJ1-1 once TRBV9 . TGTGCCAGTAGCCCGTGGACGAACAATGAAGCTTTCTTT CASSPWTNNEAFF
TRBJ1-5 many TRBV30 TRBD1 TGTGCCTGGTCGACAGGGAGACAGGGCAATCAGCCCCAGCATTTT CAWSTGRQGNQPQHF
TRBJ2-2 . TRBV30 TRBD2 TGTGCCTGGAGTGTACTGGCGGGAGGGCCCGCCGGGGAGCTGTTTTTT CAWSVLAGGPAGELFF
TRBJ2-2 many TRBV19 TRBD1 TGTGCCAGTAGTATGTACGGACAGGGGGGCACCGGGGAGCTGTTTTTT CASSMYGQGGTGELFF
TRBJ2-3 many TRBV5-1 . TGCGCCAGCCGAGACAGGGGACCGGGAGGGCACCCAGATACGCAGTATTTT CASRDRGPGGHPDTQYF
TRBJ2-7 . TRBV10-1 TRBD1 TGCGCCAGCAGTGCTACAGGGGCCTACGAGCAGTACTTC CASSATGAYEQYF
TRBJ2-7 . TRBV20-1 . TGCAGTGCTAGAAAGTGGGCAGCCTACGAGCAGTACTTC CSARKWAAYEQYF
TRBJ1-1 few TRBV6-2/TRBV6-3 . TGTGCCAGCAGTTACTCGCAGGGTAGGAATCAGGACACTGAAGCTTTCTTT CASSYSQGRNQDTEAFF
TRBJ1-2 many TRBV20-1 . TGCAGTGCTAGAACAGATAACTATGGCTACACCTTC CSARTDNYGYTF
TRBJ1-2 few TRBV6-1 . TGTGCCAGCAGCTTAGGGGCGCAGAGCGGCTACACCTTC CASSLGAQSGYTF
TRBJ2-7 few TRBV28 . TGCGCCAGCAGTTACCCTACCTACGAGCAGTACTTC CASSYPTYEQYF
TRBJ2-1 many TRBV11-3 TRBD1 TGTGCCAGCAGCTTAGGTGCGACAGGGGTATACAATGAGCAGTTCTTC CASSLGATGVYNEQFF
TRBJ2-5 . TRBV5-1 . TGCGCCAGAAGCTTGGTGGGGGAGAACCAGTACTTC CARSLVGENQYF
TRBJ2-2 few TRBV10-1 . TGCGCCAGCAGCCGGACACTGAACACCGGTGAGCTGTTTTTT CASSRTLNTGELFF
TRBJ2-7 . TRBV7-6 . TGTGCCAGCAGCACTAACAGGGACGAGCAGTACTTC CASSTNRDEQYF
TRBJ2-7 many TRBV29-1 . TGCAGCGTTGCCAGCTCCCACGAGCAGTACTTC CSVASSHEQYF
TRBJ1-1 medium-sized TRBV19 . TGTGCCAGTAGTCAGCGAGGGGGGCAGCGGGCTGAAGCTTTCTTT CASSQRGGQRAEAFF
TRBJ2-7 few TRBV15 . TGTGCCACCGGCACCGCGGTGTGGGGCGCGGAGTGCGAGCAGTACTTC CATGTAVWGAECEQYF
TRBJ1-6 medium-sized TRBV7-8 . TGTGCCAGCAGCTTAGCGGGAAAGCATAATTCACCCCTCCACTTT CASSLAGKHNSPLHF
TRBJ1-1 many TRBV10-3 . TGTGCCATCAGGGAGGACTGGGACACTGAAGCTTTCTTT CAIREDWDTEAFF
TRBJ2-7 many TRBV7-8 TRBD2 TGTGCCAGCAGCTGGACTAGGAGCTCCTACGAGCAGTACTTC CASSWTRSSYEQYF
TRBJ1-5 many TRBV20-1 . TGCAGTGCTAGCAGGGTTGATCAGCCCCAGCATTTT CSASRVDQPQHF
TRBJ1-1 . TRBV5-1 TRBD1 TGCGCCAGCAGCTCCGGGACAGGGGAAGGAGGCACTGAAGCTTTCTTT CASSSGTGEGGTEAFF
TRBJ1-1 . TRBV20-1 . TGCAGTGCTAGTAGAGGGAAAACTGAAGCTTTCTTT CSASRGKTEAFF
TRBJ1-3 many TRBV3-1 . TGTGCCAGCAGTCGTGACAGGCTCTCTGGAAACACCATATATTTT CASSRDRLSGNTIYF
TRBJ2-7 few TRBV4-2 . TGTGCCAGCAGCCAAGATAGGGGGGGGCAGGGTGGCTACGAGCAGTACTTC CASSQDRGGQGGYEQYF
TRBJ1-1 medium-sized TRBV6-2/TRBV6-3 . TGTGCCAGCAGTTACGCTGAGGGCGAATTGAACACTGAAGCTTTCTTT CASSYAEGELNTEAFF
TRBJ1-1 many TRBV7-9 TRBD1 TGTGCCAGCAGCACCCAGGGGGCTACGAACACTGAAGCTTTCTTT CASSTQGATNTEAFF
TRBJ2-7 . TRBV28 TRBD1 TGTGCCAGCAGTTCTACAGGGGGCGCTTATCACCACGAGCAGTACTTC CASSSTGGAYHHEQYF
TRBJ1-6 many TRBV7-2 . TGTGCCAGCAGCTTAGGATTGGGGTTTAATTCACCCCTCCACTTT CASSLGLGFNSPLHF
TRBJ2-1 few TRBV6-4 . TGTGCCAGCAGTGAGAGTAGCAACAATGAGCAGTTCTTC CASSESSNNEQFF
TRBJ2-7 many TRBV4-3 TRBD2 TGCGCCAGCAGCCAAGATTGGAGGTCTAGCGGGAGCTACGAGCAGTACTTC CASSQDWRSSGSYEQYF
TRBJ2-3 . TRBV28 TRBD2 TGTGCCAGCAGTTCCCTCAGCCTGACTAGCGGGAGCGTTGCAGATACGCAGTATTTT CASSSLSLTSGSVADTQYF
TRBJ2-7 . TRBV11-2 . TGTGCCAGCAGCTTAGATCCCGGGACATTCCAGTACTTC CASSLDPGTFQYF
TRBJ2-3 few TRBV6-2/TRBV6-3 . TGTGCCAGCAGCATGGAGGGTACAGCGGCAGATACGCAGTATTTT CASSMEGTAADTQYF